This T cell receptor (beta chain) was found in a study of blood T cell repertoires in COVID-19. Overall study context: From the United States, Italy and Spain came samples of acute and convalescent COVID-19. Sample material is recorded as cDNA or gDNA derived from T cells, B-cell-depleted T cells, or PBMCs.

V shed 9 bases and J 6 bases; nucleotides not matched to a gene: 14. Germline V gene lookup returns CDR1 KGHDR and CDR2 SFDVKD. CDR3 length equals 16 residues. Data came from immunoSEQ multiplex PCR; TCRdb stores just in-frame clones and leaves some out. The sample lists about 83,000 clones, roughly 82% occurring once. Sequencing input: peripheral blood. The TCR comes from a man over 45 with active COVID-19. This chain uses TRBV24-1 with TRBJ2-1, with TRBD2 identical over 9 bases. The CDR3 is CATLTPKREVGNEQFF. In DNA, the CDR3 is TGTGCCACCCTAACTCCGAAGCGGGAGGTCGGCAATGAGCAGTTCTTC.